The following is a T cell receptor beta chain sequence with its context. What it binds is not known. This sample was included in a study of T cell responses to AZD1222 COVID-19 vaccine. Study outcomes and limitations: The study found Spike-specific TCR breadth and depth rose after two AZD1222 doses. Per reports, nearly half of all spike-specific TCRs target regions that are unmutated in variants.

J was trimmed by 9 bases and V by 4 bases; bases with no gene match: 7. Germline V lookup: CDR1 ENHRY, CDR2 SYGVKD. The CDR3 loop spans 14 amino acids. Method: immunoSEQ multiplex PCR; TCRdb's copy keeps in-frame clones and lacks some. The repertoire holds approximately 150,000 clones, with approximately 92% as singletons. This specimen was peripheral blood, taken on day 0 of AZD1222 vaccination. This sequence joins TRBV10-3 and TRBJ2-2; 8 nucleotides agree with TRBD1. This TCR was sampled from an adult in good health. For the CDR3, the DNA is TGTGCCATCAGTGCGGCAGGGGGCGGCCGGGAGCTGTTTTTT. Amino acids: CAISAAGGGRELFF.